Below, one T cell receptor (beta chain) is given with its context. Its target is not known. Since all of the isolated RNA was reverse transcribed, expressed TCRB transcripts were what got sequenced. Profiling relied on immunoSEQ multiplex PCR, and the TCRdb table lists in-frame clones only, not all of them. This sample yields approximately 240,000 clones, of which around 15% are seen a single time; 0.07% to 0.095% belongs to the top ten. This sample was taken from a study of beta chain features in type 1 diabetes. General observations from the study: In comparison with healthy donors, patients had naive, central memory and Treg TCRB repertoires that appeared more similar. Equally in patients and controls, shorter templates might have been favored by PCR. Patients with type 1 diabetes showed fewer VDJ junction insertions and more deletions. For Type 1 diabetes patients, all four CD4+ subsets carried TCRB CDR3s that were moderately but significantly shorter.

Germline CDR1 and CDR2: SQVTM and ANQGSEA. This CDR3 region has 12 residues. V was cut by 6 bases and J by 5 bases, with 13 bases left in between. Material: naive CD4+ T cells from blood. The gene calls are TRBV29-1 and TRBJ2-5; weak D call: TRBD2 (6 bases). The clonotype originates from a man between 25 and 39 years old with type 1 diabetes. The CDR3 region has the DNA TGCAGCGTCCGCGGGGCGGCGGAGACCCAGTACTTC. Translated, it gives CSVRGAAETQYF.